Included here is one TCR beta chain sequence, with context. Sequenced by immunoSEQ multiplex PCR; TCRdb stores in-frame clones only, minus some. The sample comprises under 350,000 clones, around 85% of which are singletons, and around 4.5% rests with the top ten. The source of the sample is a study of blood T cell repertoires in COVID-19. Overall study: COVID-19 samples collected from the United States, Italy and Spain covered acute and convalescent phases.

Germline assignment: CDR1 KGHSH and CDR2 LQKENI. The trim removed 5 bases at V and 1 base at J, leaving 9 bases unmatched. CDR3 length: 18 residues. Those who participated ranged in age from roughly 18 to 89 years and resided in approximately 26 US areas. The V and J genes are TRBV18 and TRBJ2-6, with 9 bases fitting TRBD2. Sequencing input: PBMCs or T cells enriched from blood (not recorded which). The receptor comes from a woman aged 40 to 50 with acute COVID-19. The DNA of the CDR3 is TGTGCCAGCTCAGAGCGACTAGCGGATCCTTCTGGGGCCAACGTCCTGACTTTC. It is translated as CASSERLADPSGANVLTF. Full variable domain (outside the CDR3, taken from reference TRBV18 and TRBJ2-6): NAGVMQNPRHLVRRRGQEARLRCSPMKGHSHVYWYRQLPEEGLKFMVYLQKENIIDESGMPKERFSAEFPKEGPSILRIQQVVRGDSAAYFCASSERLADPSGANVLTFGAGSRLTVL.